Detailed here is one TCR beta chain. Its recognized antigen is unknown. No base quality values were provided; no much bigger clone lies one nucleotide off. Every donor in the study was a healthy Caucasian. The twin cohort consisted of three pairs of female monozygotic twins, all aged roughly 18 to 29 years. RNA for TCR libraries was isolated from peripheral blood mononuclear cells. The record originates from a study of identical twins (dated by TCRdb to about 2016). The study in broad terms: To test whether fetal clonotypes persist, the study used deep sequencing on TCR alpha and beta repertoires from monozygotic twins, unrelated adults of various ages, and cord blood. Replicate twin experiments were performed at different times using different library preparation protocols to rule out contamination.

V is pruned by 0 bases and J by 2 bases, leaving 1 base of the junction without a gene match. The CDR3 has 14 amino acids, counting the end cysteine and phenylalanine. Of the read, only the CDR3 DNA is kept; its 42 bases are in frame from base 1. The paper as a whole reports these results and caveats: Abundant cord blood beta clonotypes had fewer insertions, young adult naive repertoires showed a similar but weaker trend, and memory repertoires showed no such trend. A weaker excess of twin sharing was found in beta out-of-frame sequences because the signal-to-noise ratio was lowered by fewer shared sequences. Compared with coincidental sharing between unrelated individuals, an excess of low generation-probability sequences was observed among out-of-frame TCR alpha sequences shared between twins. Conclusions relied on cross-sectional statistical analysis, since the same donors could not be followed over many years. Zero-insertion analyses could be partly confounded by invariant T cells such as MAIT and iNKT, although diverse VJ usage argued against such confounding for most clonotypes. In monozygotic twins, out-of-frame TCR alpha sharing was systematically underestimated by recombination models, although the models agreed with sharing between unrelated individuals.

Library creation used 5' RACE. Sequencing instrument: Illumina HiSeq 2000. Template switching introduced a universal primer binding site; the final cDNA contained a unique molecular identifier, enabling accurate counting of TCR cDNA molecules. First-strand cDNA for TCR alpha and beta chains was synthesized from specific primers in the conserved constant-segment region. To control for contamination, every cDNA library was double barcoded, receiving both a SMART-Mk sample barcode and Illumina barcodes. Two successive PCR steps introduced TruSeq adapter sequences along with Illumina sample barcodes. Sequencing of the TCR alpha and beta cDNA libraries was done on the Illumina HiSeq platform using custom primers. The authors' analysis ran thus. MiGEC processed the raw reads to extract unique molecular identifiers, while MiXCR was used to determine the CDR3 positions. For each individual, recombination models were inferred using an EM algorithm with the repgenHMM and IGoR tools. Shared clonotype analysis was performed with the tcR package in R, normalizing sharing by the product of cloneset sizes. To study raw recombination without the effects of thymic and clonal selection, out-of-frame nonproductive sequences were analyzed. TCRdb applied fastp at Q25 and MiXCR to the public reads, then kept only in-frame beta chains. Entries that share a CDR3 protein sequence are merged under the most common genes and DNA. The V and J calls and clone size are TCRdb's, not the authors'. For this sample there are about 920,000 distinct CDR3 sequences; roughly an eighth appear just once. Roughly 1.5% of the sample is taken by the ten largest.

The same sample was also studied in work on yellow fever vaccine responses in identical twins. The second study also describes: According to the authors, the vaccine-induced T cell response in identical twins seemed to be partly convergent and partly specific to each individual. In identical twins, the study followed T cell clones that responded to the vaccine with precision.

This TCR derives from a woman under 30 in good health. This receptor chain uses TRBV12-3 or TRBV12-4 and TRBJ2-7, with 7 bases in between that match TRBD2. Sequenced sample: PBMCs. The encoded CDR3 is CASSLAAGPYEQYF. The DNA sequence is as follows: TGTGCCAGCAGTTTAGCAGCGGGACCCTACGAGCAGTACTTC.